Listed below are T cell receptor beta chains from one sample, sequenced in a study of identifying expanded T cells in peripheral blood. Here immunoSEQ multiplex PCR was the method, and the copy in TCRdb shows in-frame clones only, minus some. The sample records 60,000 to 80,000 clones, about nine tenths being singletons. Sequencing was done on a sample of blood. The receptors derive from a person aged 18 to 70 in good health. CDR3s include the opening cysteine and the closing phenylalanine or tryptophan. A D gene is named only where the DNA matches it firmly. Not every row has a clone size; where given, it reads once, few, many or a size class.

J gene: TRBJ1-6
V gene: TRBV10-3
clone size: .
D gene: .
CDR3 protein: CATVGGSYNSPLHF
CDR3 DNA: TGTGCCACCGTGGGGGGCTCCTATAATTCACCCCTCCACTTT

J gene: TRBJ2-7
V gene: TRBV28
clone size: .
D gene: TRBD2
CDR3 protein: CASRGGTHSYEQYF
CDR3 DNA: TGTGCCAGCAGGGGAGGGACCCACTCCTACGAGCAGTACTTC

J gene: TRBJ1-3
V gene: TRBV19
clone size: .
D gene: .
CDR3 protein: CASSRRGAIYF
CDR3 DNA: TGTGCCAGTAGCCGCAGGGGAGCCATATATTTT

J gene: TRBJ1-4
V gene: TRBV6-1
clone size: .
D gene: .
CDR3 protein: CASSEGDTNEKLFF
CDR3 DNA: TGTGCCAGCAGTGAAGGGGATACGAATGAAAAACTGTTTTTT

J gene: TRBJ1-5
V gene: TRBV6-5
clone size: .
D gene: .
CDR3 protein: CACKPGAGSNQPQHF
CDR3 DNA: TGTGCCTGCAAACCGGGGGCAGGGAGCAATCAGCCCCAGCATTTT

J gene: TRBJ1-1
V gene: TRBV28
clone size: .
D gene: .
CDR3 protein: CASSGGAGNTEAFF
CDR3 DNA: TGTGCCAGCTCCGGGGGGGCAGGGAACACTGAAGCTTTCTTT

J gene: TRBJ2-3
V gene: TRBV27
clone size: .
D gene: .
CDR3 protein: CASSPPLYTDTQYF
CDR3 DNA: TGTGCCAGCAGCCCACCCTTATACACAGATACGCAGTATTTT

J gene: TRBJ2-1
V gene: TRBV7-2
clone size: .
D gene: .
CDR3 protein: CASSLADRRIDEQFF
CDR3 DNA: TGTGCCAGCAGCTTAGCAGACAGAAGGATAGATGAGCAGTTCTTC

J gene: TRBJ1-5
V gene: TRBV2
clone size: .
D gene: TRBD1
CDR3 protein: CASSSQTGRSQPQHF
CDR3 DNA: TGTGCCAGCAGCTCTCAGACAGGGCGGTCTCAGCCCCAGCATTTT

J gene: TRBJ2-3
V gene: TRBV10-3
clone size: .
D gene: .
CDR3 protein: CAISESWGRTDTQYF
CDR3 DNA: TGTGCCATCAGTGAGTCATGGGGGCGGACAGATACGCAGTATTTT

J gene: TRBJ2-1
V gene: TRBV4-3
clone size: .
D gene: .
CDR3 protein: CASSQEEGGGYNEQFF
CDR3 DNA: TGCGCCAGCAGCCAAGAGGAGGGGGGGGGATACAATGAGCAGTTCTTC

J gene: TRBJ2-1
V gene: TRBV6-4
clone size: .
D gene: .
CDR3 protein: CASSEGGDSNEQFF
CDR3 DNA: TGTGCCAGCAGTGAAGGGGGGGACTCCAATGAGCAGTTCTTC

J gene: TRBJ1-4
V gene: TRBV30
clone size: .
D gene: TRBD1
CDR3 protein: CAWTSGQGYEKLFF
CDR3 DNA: TGTGCCTGGACCTCGGGACAGGGGTACGAAAAACTGTTTTTT

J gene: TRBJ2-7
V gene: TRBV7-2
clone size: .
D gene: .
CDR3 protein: CASSFDGGPFYEQYF
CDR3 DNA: TGTGCCAGCAGCTTTGACGGGGGGCCATTCTACGAGCAGTACTTC

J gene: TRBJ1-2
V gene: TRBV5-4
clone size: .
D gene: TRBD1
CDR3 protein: CASTTGGQNYGYTF
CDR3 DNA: TGTGCCAGCACTACGGGGGGACAGAACTATGGCTACACCTTC

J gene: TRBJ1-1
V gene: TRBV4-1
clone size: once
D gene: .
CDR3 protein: CASSLQPRGTEAFF
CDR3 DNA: TGCGCCAGCAGCCTGCAACCTAGGGGAACAGAAGCTTTCTTT

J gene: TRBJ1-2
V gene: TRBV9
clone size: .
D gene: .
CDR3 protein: CASSVGAGGYTF
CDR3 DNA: TGTGCCAGCAGCGTAGGGGCCGGGGGCTACACCTTC

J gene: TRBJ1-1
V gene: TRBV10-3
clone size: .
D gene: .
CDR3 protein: CAIAWNTEAFF
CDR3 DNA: TGTGCCATCGCCTGGAACACTGAAGCTTTCTTT

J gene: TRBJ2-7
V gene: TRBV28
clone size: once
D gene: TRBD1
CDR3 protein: CASTPPPGQGVEQYF
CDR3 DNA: TGTGCCAGCACCCCCCCTCCGGGACAGGGGGTCGAGCAGTACTTC

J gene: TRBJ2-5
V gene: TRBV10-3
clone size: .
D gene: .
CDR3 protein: CAISEASEETQYF
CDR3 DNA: TGTGCCATCAGTGAGGCGTCAGAGGAGACCCAGTACTTC

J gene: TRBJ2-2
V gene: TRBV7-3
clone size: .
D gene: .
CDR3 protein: CASSLMGGQNTGELFF
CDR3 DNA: TGTGCCAGCAGCTTAATGGGCGGGCAGAACACCGGGGAGCTGTTTTTT

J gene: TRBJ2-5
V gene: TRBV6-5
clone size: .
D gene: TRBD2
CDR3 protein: CASSLQAGGGETQYF
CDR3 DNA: TGTGCCAGCAGTCTTCAAGCGGGAGGGGGAGAGACCCAGTACTTC

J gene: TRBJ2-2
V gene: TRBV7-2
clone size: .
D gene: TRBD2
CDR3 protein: CASSSWGGTGELFF
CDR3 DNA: TGTGCCAGCAGCTCCTGGGGGGGCACCGGGGAGCTGTTTTTT

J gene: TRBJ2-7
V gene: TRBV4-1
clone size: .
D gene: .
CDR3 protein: CASSQVSTGRVTRQYF
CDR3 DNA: TGCGCCAGCAGCCAAGTATCAACAGGGAGGGTCACTCGGCAGTACTTC

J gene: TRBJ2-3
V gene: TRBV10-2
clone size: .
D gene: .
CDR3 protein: CASSDIGGGPHTQYF
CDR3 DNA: TGCGCCAGCAGTGATATAGGGGGGGGGCCACATACGCAGTATTTT

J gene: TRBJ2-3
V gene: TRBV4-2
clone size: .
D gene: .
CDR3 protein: CASSQEGISGYTDTQYF
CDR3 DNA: TGTGCCAGCAGCCAAGAAGGGATTAGCGGTTACACAGATACGCAGTATTTT

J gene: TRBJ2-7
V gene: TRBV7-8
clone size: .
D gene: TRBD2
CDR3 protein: CASSFERLADYEQYF
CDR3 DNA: TGTGCCAGCAGCTTCGAAAGACTAGCGGACTACGAGCAGTACTTC

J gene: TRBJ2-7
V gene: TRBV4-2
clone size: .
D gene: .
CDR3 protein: CASSQNTRVYEQYF
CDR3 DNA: TGTGCCAGCAGCCAAAATACTAGAGTCTACGAGCAGTACTTC

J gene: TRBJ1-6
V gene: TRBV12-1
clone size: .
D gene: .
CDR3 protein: CASSFEGTAFGNSPLHF
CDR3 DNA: TGTGCCAGCAGCTTTGAGGGGACAGCTTTCGGGAATTCACCCCTCCACTTT

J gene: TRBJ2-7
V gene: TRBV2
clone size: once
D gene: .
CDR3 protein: CASSLTVPGRSYEQYF
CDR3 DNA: TGTGCCAGCTCCTTGACGGTGCCAGGAAGGTCCTACGAGCAGTACTTC

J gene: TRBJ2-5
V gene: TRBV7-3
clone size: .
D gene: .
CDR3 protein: CASSLAQQETQYF
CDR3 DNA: TGTGCCAGCAGCTTAGCTCAGCAAGAGACCCAGTACTTC

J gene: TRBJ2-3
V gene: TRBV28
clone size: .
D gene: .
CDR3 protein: CASNTGPLPDTQYF
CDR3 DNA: TGTGCCAGCAACACCGGGCCCCTCCCAGATACGCAGTATTTT

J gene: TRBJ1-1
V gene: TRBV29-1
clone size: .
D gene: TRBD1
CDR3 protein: CSVVRQGANTEAFF
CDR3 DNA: TGCAGCGTTGTCCGACAGGGGGCGAACACTGAAGCTTTCTTT

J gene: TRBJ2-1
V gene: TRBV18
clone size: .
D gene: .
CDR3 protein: CASSPPGLASTGEQFF
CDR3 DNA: TGTGCCAGCTCACCTCCGGGGCTAGCGAGCACGGGGGAGCAGTTCTTC

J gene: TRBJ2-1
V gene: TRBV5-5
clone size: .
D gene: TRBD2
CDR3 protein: CASSRTSGGRSYNEQFF
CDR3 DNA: TGTGCCAGCAGCCGGACTAGCGGGGGTCGCTCCTACAATGAGCAGTTCTTC

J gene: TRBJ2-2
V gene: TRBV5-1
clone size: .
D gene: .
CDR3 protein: CASSLVGGGELFF
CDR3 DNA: TGCGCCAGCAGCTTGGTCGGCGGCGGGGAGCTGTTTTTT

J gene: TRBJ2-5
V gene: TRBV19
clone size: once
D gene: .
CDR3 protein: CASSIWAGSQETQYF
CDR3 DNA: TGTGCCAGTAGTATATGGGCAGGGAGCCAAGAGACCCAGTACTTC

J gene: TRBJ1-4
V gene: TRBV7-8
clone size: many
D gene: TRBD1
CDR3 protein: CASSLPGQYEKLFF
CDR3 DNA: TGTGCCAGCAGCCTGCCGGGACAGTATGAAAAACTGTTTTTT

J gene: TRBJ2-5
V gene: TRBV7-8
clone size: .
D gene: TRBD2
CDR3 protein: CASSQVEGGRETQYF
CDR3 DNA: TGTGCCAGCAGCCAAGTAGAAGGCGGGAGAGAGACCCAGTACTTC

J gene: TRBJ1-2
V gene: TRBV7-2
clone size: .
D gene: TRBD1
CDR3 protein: CASSNDRDHGYTF
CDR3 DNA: TGTGCCAGCAGCAATGACAGGGATCATGGCTACACCTTC

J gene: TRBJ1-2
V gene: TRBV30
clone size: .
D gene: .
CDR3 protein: CAWEGRGANYGYTF
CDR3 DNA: TGTGCCTGGGAAGGTCGCGGCGCCAACTATGGCTACACCTTC

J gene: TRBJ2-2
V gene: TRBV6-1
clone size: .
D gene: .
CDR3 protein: CASNHIRRNTGELFF
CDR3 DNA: TGTGCCAGCAATCACATAAGGAGGAACACCGGGGAGCTGTTTTTT